What follows are 16 T cell receptor beta chains derived from one specimen sequenced in a study of STAT5B mutations in CD4+ large granular lymphocyte leukemia. Produced via immunoSEQ multiplex PCR; TCRdb's table is partial and in-frame only. The top ten hold around 4.3% of the sample, which has around 33,000 clones, roughly 79% seen once. Sequencing input: CD4+ T cells from blood buffy coats. The receptors here all came from a human donor in good health.

The table lists this clone with a few counts. This chain connects TRBV5-6 to TRBJ1-1; no firm D call. CDR1 is SGHDT, CDR2 YYEEEE, per germline. Trimming took off 0 bases at V and 4 bases at J, with 7 bases between the two ends. CDR3 length: 13 amino acids. The CDR3 coding sequence is TGTGCCAGCAGCTTGGTGCGGAGCACTGAAGCTTTCTTT. The encoded protein is CASSLVRSTEAFF.

V and J are TRBV10-1 and TRBJ1-1, with 10 bases that match TRBD1. The J segment lost 11 bases and the V segment lost 6 bases, leaving 3 bases of the junction unmatched. Per germline, CDR1 WNHNN and CDR2 SYGVQD (reference sequence). The CDR3 loop spans 11 amino acids. The CDR3 loop reads CASRGQGDAFF. The CDR3 DNA follows: TGCGCCAGCAGAGGACAGGGGGACGCTTTCTTT.

The J gene is TRBJ2-5, the V gene TRBV9; 9 bases line up with TRBD1. The V gene's germline CDR1 is SGDLS and CDR2 YYNGEE. V was clipped by 7 bases and J by 5 bases; unmatched bases: 6. The CDR3 spans 13 residues. DNA for the CDR3: TGTGCCAGCTCCCACAGGGGGCTTGAGACCCAGTACTTC. Protein sequence: CASSHRGLETQYF.

This rearrangement joins TRBV20-1 to TRBJ2-5; either TRBD1 or TRBD2 may fit D (5 bases each). CDR3 length equals 11 residues. Germline V CDR1 and CDR2: DFQATT, SNEGSKA (reference sequence). V lost 5 bases and J 4 bases, leaving 8 bases between the germline ends. Here the CDR3 DNA reads TGCAGTGCTTGGGGGACAGAGACCCAGTACTTC. It yields the protein CSAWGTETQYF.

CDR3 in amino acids: CASNSGQSIHYEQYF. As DNA, the CDR3 is TGTGCCAGCAATTCCGGACAGTCGATACACTACGAGCAGTACTTC. This sequence joins TRBV2 and TRBJ2-7, with D tentatively TRBD1 (6 bases). Trimming stripped 7 bases from V and 3 bases from J, with 19 bases between. The CDR3 is 15 amino acids. CDR1 and CDR2 from the germline V gene are SNHLY and FYNNEI.

V gene TRBV28 combines with J gene TRBJ2-5; 8 bases fit TRBD1. Germline CDR1 reads MDHEN; CDR2 reads SYDVKM. V lost 6 bases, J lost 5 bases, and 5 bases stayed unmatched. The CDR3 length is 13 residues. The CDR3 DNA reads TGTGCCAGCAGCGGACAGGGAGCTGAGACCCAGTACTTC. Translating it yields CASSGQGAETQYF. The whole variable domain, remainder taken from reference TRBV28 and TRBJ2-5, is DVKVTQSSRYLVKRTGEKVFLECVQDMDHENMFWYRQDPGLGLRLIYFSYDVKMKEKGDIPEGYSVSREKKERFSLILESASTNQTSMYLCASSGQGAETQYFGPGTRLLVL.

A few counts support this clone. The V call is TRBV7-9, the J call TRBJ2-1; 12 bases are shared with TRBD2. This CDR3 has 18 residues. Germline CDR1 SEHNR, CDR2 FQNEAQ (reference sequence). The V and J ends lost 2 bases and 4 bases, in that order; junction bases with no gene match: 9. Written as DNA, the CDR3 is TGTGCCAGCAGCTTAAGCGACTTGGGACTAGCGGGTTACAATGAGCAGTTCTTC. Encoded protein: CASSLSDLGLAGYNEQFF.

This chain joins TRBV7-9 and TRBJ2-3; D may be TRBD1 (5 bases). Germline assignment: CDR1 SEHNR and CDR2 FQNEAQ (reference sequence). Trimming cost V 1 base and J 0 bases, with 8 bases left between them. The CDR3 is made up of 15 amino acids. DNA for the CDR3: TGTGCCAGCAGCTTAGGGGGCACTAGCACAGATACGCAGTATTTT. Translation gives CASSLGGTSTDTQYF.

The chain is built from TRBV4-3 and TRBJ1-2; D is perhaps TRBD1 (5 bases). This CDR3 region has 15 residues. The germline V gene has CDR1 LGHNA and CDR2 YSLEER. Trimming stripped 6 bases from V and 0 bases from J, with 14 bases between. This chain's CDR3 is CASSLTRGTNYGYTF. The DNA for the CDR3 is TGCGCCAGCAGTCTTACTCGGGGGACTAACTATGGCTACACCTTC.

This clone was observed a few times. V and J are TRBV7-3 and TRBJ2-1; D tentatively fits TRBD1 or TRBD2 (5 bases each). CDR1 is SGHTA and CDR2 is FQGTGA in the germline V gene. The germline V and J ends were trimmed by 6 bases and 4 bases, with 16 bases remaining between them. The CDR3 contains 15 residues. The CDR3 DNA reads TGTGCCAGCAGTACAGAGGGGAGTTCATACAATGAGCAGTTCTTC. It yields the protein CASSTEGSSYNEQFF.

The rearrangement joins TRBV29-1 to TRBJ1-5; D might be TRBD1 (6 bases). The CDR3 runs 13 residues. The germline CDR1 and CDR2 sequences are SQVTM and ANQGSEA. Trimming stripped 7 bases from V and 3 bases from J, with 13 bases between. The CDR3 sequence: CSASDRYNQPQHF. CDR3 nucleotide sequence: TGCAGCGCTTCGGACAGATACAATCAGCCCCAGCATTTT.

This clone appeared a few times. V usage is TRBV6-5 and J usage is TRBJ1-4; D is unclear. The CDR3 totals 13 residues. Germline V lookup: CDR1 MNHEY, CDR2 SVGAGI. Trimming stripped 5 bases from V and 5 bases from J, with 9 bases between. CDR3: CASSPRKNEKLFF. In DNA form, the CDR3 reads TGTGCCAGCAGTCCCCGCAAGAATGAAAAACTGTTTTTT.

As DNA, the CDR3 is TGTGCCAGTAGTAGCGGGACAGGGAGGAACTATGGCTACACCTTC. This sequence encodes CASSSGTGRNYGYTF. V is TRBV19 and J is TRBJ1-2; 9 bases align to TRBD1. The CDR3 runs to 15 residues. In germline, CDR1 is LNHDA, CDR2 SQIVND (reference sequence). J was trimmed by 2 bases and V by 4 bases; bases with no gene match: 5.

Only one count was recorded for this clone. V and J are TRBV4-2 and TRBJ2-7; 9 nucleotides line up with TRBD2. From germline, CDR1 is LGHNA and CDR2 YNFKEQ. V lost 2 bases and J lost 6; bases outside the gene matches: 14. CDR3 length equals 17 residues. Here the CDR3 DNA reads TGTGCCAGCAGCCAACTGTCACTAGCGGGTGAAATAGTCGAGCAGTACTTC. Its protein is CASSQLSLAGEIVEQYF.

Only one count was recorded for this clone. The chain carries TRBV6-1 and TRBJ2-1, with a tentative D call TRBD2 (6 bases). Germline CDR1 reads MNHNS; CDR2 reads SASEGT. The CDR3 totals 13 residues. V was cut by 4 bases and J by 6 bases, with 10 bases left in between. The CDR3 DNA is TGTGCCAGCAGTGCTCAGGGACTCAATGAGCAGTTCTTC. Protein sequence: CASSAQGLNEQFF.

V usage is TRBV28 and J usage is TRBJ2-4; D possibly uses TRBD1 or TRBD2 (5 bases each). Trimming left V 5 bases short and J 1 base short, with 21 bases between. CDR1 is MDHEN, CDR2 SYDVKM, per germline. The CDR3 contains 18 residues. CDR3 DNA sequence: TGTGCCAGCAGTCCAAGGACCGGGACCGGGGTTGCCAAAAACATTCAGTACTTC. Protein product: CASSPRTGTGVAKNIQYF.